This T cell receptor beta chain was retrieved from a study of metastatic and nonmetastatic thyroid tumors (dated by TCRdb to the early 2020s). Background on the whole study: Repertoires from peripheral blood and from tumor or nodule tissue samples of malignant and benign thyroid patients were compared. Paper-wide results and their limitations: In both blood and tumor samples, TCR beta diversity was reported to be significantly higher in malignant tumors than in benign nodules.

Receptors were amplified or captured by PCR. Sequencing used an Illumina HiSeq 4000. High-throughput sequencing was used to profile the CDR3 region of the TCR beta-chain in every patient. The paper's processing steps were these. The researchers built a classifier to tell apart papillary thyroid cancer patients with distant metastasis, based on CDR3 differences among clinicopathological groups. The Shannon index was used to assess repertoire diversity, and the Morisita-Horn index was used to assess tumor-blood repertoire similarity. Starting from the raw public reads, TCRdb applied fastp trimming at Q25, assembled clones with MiXCR and retained in-frame beta chains. TCRdb, not the original authors, processed these V and J calls. The sample contains more than 85,000 clones, over 8.5% of them found a single time. Of the sample, more than 8% falls within the top ten clones. None of the patients had been given any treatment before thyroid surgery. Patient clinical samples collected from about 2011 to 2019 were retrospectively analysed using T-cell receptor beta sequencing.

There are many counts of this clone. Its recognized antigen is unknown. One base away there is no much larger clone; base qualities are not given. This TCR derives from a female donor with papillary thyroid cancer or a benign thyroid nodule (not recorded which). Some clones in this sample may be carry-over from other donors' samples. Sequenced: blood.

The DNA is as follows: TGTGCCAGCAATTACGGGGACCAGTTCACAGATACGCAGTATTTT. Its translation is CASNYGDQFTDTQYF. The rearranged segments are TRBV6-1 and TRBJ2-3, with a tentative D call of TRBD1 or TRBD2, each matching 5 bases. The CDR3 contains 15 residues, cysteine and phenylalanine counted. The read is trimmed to its CDR3 DNA, 45 bases read in frame from base 1. The trim is 7 bases for V and 2 bases for J, with a gap of 16 bases between the germline ends. CDR1 and CDR2 (MNHNS, SASEGT) derive from the germline V gene.